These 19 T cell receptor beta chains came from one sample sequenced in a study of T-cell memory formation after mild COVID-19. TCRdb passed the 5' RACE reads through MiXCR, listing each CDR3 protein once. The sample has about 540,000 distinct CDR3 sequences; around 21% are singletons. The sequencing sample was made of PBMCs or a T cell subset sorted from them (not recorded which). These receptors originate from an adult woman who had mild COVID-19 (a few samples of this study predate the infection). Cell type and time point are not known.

The CDR3 sequence is CAISGGTGTFYGYTF. DNA for the CDR3: TGTGCCATCAGTGGAGGGACAGGGACCTTCTATGGCTACACCTTC. The chain uses TRBV10-3 and TRBJ1-2; 9 nucleotides agree with TRBD1. This CDR3 has 15 amino acids. J lost 4 bases, V lost 4 bases, and 7 bases had no gene match. CDR1 and CDR2 from the germline V gene are ENHRY and SYGVKD.

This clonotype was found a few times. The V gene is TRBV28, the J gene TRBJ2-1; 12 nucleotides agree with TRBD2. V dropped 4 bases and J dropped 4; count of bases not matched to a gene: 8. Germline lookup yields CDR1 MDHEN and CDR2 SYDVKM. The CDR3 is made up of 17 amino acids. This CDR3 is CASSSSSGRAGYNEQFF. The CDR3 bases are TGTGCCAGCAGTTCATCTAGCGGGAGGGCGGGTTACAATGAGCAGTTCTTC. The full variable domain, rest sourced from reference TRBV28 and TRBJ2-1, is DVKVTQSSRYLVKRTGEKVFLECVQDMDHENMFWYRQDPGLGLRLIYFSYDVKMKEKGDIPEGYSVSREKKERFSLILESASTNQTSMYLCASSSSSGRAGYNEQFFGPGTRLTVL.

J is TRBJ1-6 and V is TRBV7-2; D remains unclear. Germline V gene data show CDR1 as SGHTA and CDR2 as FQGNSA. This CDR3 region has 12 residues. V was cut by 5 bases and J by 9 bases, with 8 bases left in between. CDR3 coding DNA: TGTGCCAGCAGCACCTACAGTTCACCCCTCCACTTT. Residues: CASSTYSSPLHF.

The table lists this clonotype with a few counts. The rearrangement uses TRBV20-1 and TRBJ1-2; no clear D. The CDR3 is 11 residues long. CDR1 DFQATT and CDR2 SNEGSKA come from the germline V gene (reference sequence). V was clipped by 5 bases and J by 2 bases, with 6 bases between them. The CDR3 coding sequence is TGCAGTGCTGGGCAGAACTATGGCTACACCTTC. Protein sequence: CSAGQNYGYTF.

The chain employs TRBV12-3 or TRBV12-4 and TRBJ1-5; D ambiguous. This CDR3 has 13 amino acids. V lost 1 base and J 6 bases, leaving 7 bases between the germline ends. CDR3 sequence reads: CASSLVGFQPQHF. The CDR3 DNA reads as TGTGCCAGCAGTTTAGTCGGTTTTCAGCCCCAGCATTTT.

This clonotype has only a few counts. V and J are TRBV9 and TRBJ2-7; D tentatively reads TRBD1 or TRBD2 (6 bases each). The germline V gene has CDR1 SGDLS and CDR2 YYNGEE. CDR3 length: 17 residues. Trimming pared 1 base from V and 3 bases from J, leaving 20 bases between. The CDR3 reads CASSVSSSGAIDYEQYF. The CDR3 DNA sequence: TGTGCCAGCAGCGTAAGTTCGTCGGGGGCCATCGACTACGAGCAGTACTTC.

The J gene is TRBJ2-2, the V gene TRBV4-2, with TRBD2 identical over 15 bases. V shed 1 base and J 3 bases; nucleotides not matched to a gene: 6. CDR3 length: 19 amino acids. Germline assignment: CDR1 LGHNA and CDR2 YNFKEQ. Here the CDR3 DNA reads TGTGCCAGCAGCCAAGTTCGGACTAGCGGGGGGGATGACACCGGGGAGCTGTTTTTT. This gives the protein CASSQVRTSGGDDTGELFF.

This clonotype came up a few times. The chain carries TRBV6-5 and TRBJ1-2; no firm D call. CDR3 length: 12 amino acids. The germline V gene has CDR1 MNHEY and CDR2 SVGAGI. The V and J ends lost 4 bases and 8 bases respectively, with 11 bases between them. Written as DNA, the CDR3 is TGTGCCAGCAGTTCAATTGCAGGAGGCTACACCTTC. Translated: CASSSIAGGYTF.

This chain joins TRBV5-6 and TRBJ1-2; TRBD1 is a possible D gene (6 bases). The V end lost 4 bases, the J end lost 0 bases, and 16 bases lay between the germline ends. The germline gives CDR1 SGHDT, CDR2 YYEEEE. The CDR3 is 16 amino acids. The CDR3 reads CASSDETGQSNYGYTF. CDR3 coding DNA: TGTGCCAGCAGCGATGAGACCGGACAGTCTAACTATGGCTACACCTTC.

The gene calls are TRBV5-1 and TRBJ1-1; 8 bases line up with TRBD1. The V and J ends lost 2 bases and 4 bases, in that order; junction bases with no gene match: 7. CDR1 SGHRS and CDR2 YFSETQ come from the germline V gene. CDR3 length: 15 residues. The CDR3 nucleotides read TGCGCCAGCAGCTTTGTACAGGGGGTTGTCACTGAAGCTTTCTTT. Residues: CASSFVQGVVTEAFF.

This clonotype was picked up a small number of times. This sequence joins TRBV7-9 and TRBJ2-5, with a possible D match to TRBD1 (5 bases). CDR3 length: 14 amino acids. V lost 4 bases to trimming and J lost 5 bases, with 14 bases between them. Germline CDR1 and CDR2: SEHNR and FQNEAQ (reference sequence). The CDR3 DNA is TGTGCCAGCAGCTCCAACGCAGGGTGGGAGACCCAGTACTTC. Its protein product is CASSSNAGWETQYF.

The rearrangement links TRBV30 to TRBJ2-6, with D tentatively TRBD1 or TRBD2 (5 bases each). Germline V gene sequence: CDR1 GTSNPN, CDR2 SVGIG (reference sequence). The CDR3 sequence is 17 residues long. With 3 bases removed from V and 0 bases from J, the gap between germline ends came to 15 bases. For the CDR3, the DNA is TGTGCCTGGAGGCTCGGGACGGACAACTCTGGGGCCAACGTCCTGACTTTC. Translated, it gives CAWRLGTDNSGANVLTF.

The CDR3 DNA reads as TGTGCCAGCAGTCCCGCCCGGACAGGCTGGGGCTATGGCTACACCTTC. Amino acid sequence: CASSPARTGWGYGYTF. The rearrangement links TRBV12-3 or TRBV12-4 to TRBJ1-2; 7 bases agree with TRBD1. The CDR3 spans 16 residues. V shed 5 bases and J 4 bases; nucleotides not matched to a gene: 13.

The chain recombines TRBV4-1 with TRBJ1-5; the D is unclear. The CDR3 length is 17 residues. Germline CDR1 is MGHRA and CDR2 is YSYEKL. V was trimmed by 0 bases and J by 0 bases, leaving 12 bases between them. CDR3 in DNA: TGCGCCAGCAGCCAAGATGGAAGGGCTTATAGCAATCAGCCCCAGCATTTT. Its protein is CASSQDGRAYSNQPQHF.

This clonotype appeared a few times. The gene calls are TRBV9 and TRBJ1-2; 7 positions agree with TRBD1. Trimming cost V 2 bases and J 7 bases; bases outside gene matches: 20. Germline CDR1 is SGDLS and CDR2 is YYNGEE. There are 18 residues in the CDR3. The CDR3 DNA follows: TGTGCCAGCAGCGTGACTACAGGGGCATTCATTGAGTTCGGTGGCTACACCTTC. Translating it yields CASSVTTGAFIEFGGYTF.

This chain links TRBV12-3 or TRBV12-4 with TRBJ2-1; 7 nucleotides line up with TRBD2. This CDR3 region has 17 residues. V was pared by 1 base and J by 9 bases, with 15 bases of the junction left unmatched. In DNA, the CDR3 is TGTGCCAGCAGTTTAGTTGGGTTGGCGGGAGTTCGCGGTGAGCAGTTCTTC. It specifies CASSLVGLAGVRGEQFF.

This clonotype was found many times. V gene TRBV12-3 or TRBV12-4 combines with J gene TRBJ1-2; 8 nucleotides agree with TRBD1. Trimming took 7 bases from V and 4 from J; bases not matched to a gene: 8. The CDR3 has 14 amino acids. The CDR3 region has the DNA TGTGCCAGCATCCTTGGGACAGGAGGCTATGGCTACACCTTC. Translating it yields CASILGTGGYGYTF.

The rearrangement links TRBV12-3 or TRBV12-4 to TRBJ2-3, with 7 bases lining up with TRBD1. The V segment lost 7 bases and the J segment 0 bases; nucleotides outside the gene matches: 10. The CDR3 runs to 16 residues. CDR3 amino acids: CASTNPDRESTDTQYF. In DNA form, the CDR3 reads TGTGCCAGCACCAACCCCGACAGGGAAAGCACAGATACGCAGTATTTT.

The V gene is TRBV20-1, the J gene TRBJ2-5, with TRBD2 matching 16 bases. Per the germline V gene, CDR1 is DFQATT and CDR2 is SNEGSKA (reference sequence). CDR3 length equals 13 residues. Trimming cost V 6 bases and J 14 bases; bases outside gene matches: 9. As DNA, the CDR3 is TGCAGTGCCTCCGGGACTAGCGGGAGGGAGGCCTACTTC. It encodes CSASGTSGREAYF.